Following are 15 T cell receptor beta chains from one sample sequenced in a study of a mutant IDH1 vaccine in newly diagnosed glioma. Time point of the sample: week 47, end of study. Vaccination comprised doses that each held 300 ug of mutant IDH1 20-mer peptide, plus topical imiquimod. Method: immunoSEQ multiplex PCR; TCRdb's copy keeps in-frame clones and lacks some. The table has about 90,000 clones, over 85% seen once. These receptors' antigens are unknown. Sequenced here: PBMCs, sampled from a glioma patient whose treatment included an IDH1 peptide vaccine. The receptor set was obtained from a woman aged 50 to 65 with glioma.

The chain combines TRBV2 with TRBJ1-1; 8 nucleotides match TRBD1. J lost 6 bases, V lost 4 bases, and 7 bases had no gene match. The CDR3 contains 14 residues. Germline V gene lookup returns CDR1 SNHLY and CDR2 FYNNEI. The CDR3 nucleotides read TGTGCCAGCAGTGCTAATCAGGGGGCCGCTGAAGCTTTCTTT. Its protein is CASSANQGAAEAFF.

The chain combines TRBV7-3 with TRBJ2-3; 7 bases agree with TRBD2. Germline assignment: CDR1 SGHTA and CDR2 FQGTGA. The CDR3 sequence is 15 residues long. V lost 1 base to trimming and J lost 2 bases; unmatched junction nucleotides: 3. As DNA, the CDR3 is TGTGCCAGCAGCTTAAGGAGCGGGATCACAGATACGCAGTATTTT. Translating it yields CASSLRSGITDTQYF.

By its share, this clone is medium-sized. The V gene is TRBV4-2, the J gene TRBJ1-5; the D gene is possibly TRBD1 (5 bases). The CDR3 runs to 19 residues. Germline-derived CDR1 and CDR2 are LGHNA and YNFKEQ. Between the trimmed V and J ends, which lost 1 base and 2 bases, there was a span of 21 bases. CDR3 bases: TGTGCCAGCAGCCAAGTCGGGGGGATGGGGTCGGGGCGCAATCAGCCCCAGCATTTT. Amino acids: CASSQVGGMGSGRNQPQHF.

This chain connects TRBV14 to TRBJ2-7; 8 bases map to TRBD1. V shed 6 bases, J shed 3 bases, and the junction held 10 bases outside the gene matches. The CDR3 spans 15 residues. CDR1 and CDR2 (germline): SGHDN, FVKESK. CDR3 nucleotide sequence: TGTGCCAGCAGTAAACAGGGGGTAATGAGCTACGAGCAGTACTTC. Translated: CASSKQGVMSYEQYF.

V usage is TRBV5-1 and J usage is TRBJ2-7; 7 nucleotides line up with TRBD1. With V trimmed by 0 bases and J by 0 bases, 3 bases remained unmatched. CDR1 is SGHRS, CDR2 YFSETQ, per germline. CDR3 size: 15 residues. The CDR3 is CASSLGQGSSYEQYF. In DNA form, the CDR3 reads TGCGCCAGCAGCTTGGGACAGGGAAGCTCCTACGAGCAGTACTTC.

This chain joins TRBV6-5 and TRBJ1-5, with TRBD1 identical over 10 bases. Trimming took 5 bases from V and 5 from J; bases not matched to a gene: 6. This CDR3 comprises 15 residues. CDR1 and CDR2 (germline): MNHEY, SVGAGI. The CDR3 loop is CASSRTGGTDQPQHF. CDR3 in DNA: TGTGCCAGCAGTAGGACAGGGGGGACCGATCAGCCCCAGCATTTT.

The chain is built from TRBV5-5 and TRBJ2-5; TRBD2 aligns across 7 bases. Germline V gives CDR1 SGHKS, CDR2 YYEKEE (reference sequence). The CDR3 extends over 14 amino acids. The J segment lost 5 bases and the V segment lost 4 bases, leaving 8 bases of the junction unmatched. The CDR3 spells CASSQAGVGETQYF. The CDR3 nucleotides read TGTGCCAGCAGCCAGGCGGGGGTAGGCGAGACCCAGTACTTC.

In its sample, this clone was seen once. J is TRBJ2-7 and V is TRBV1. TRBV1 is a pseudogene locus. CDR3 length: 14 residues. The CDR3 DNA follows: TGCACCAGCAGCACCCCCGGGACCCCCTACGAGCAGTACTTC. It translates to CTSSTPGTPYEQYF.

V is TRBV11-3 and J is TRBJ2-7, with TRBD1 matching over 7 bases. Germline CDR1 and CDR2: SGHNT and YENEEA. There are 14 residues in the CDR3. The ends lost 8 bases at V and 3 bases at J; junction bases unmatched: 10. The CDR3 protein is CASRDGQDLYEQYF. The DNA of the CDR3 is TGTGCCAGCCGGGACGGACAGGATCTCTACGAGCAGTACTTC. Using reference TRBV11-3 and TRBJ2-7 for the parts outside the CDR3, the full variable domain is EAGVVQSPRYKIIEKKQPVAFWCNPISGHNTLYWYLQNLGQGPELLIRYENEEAVDDSQLPKDRFSAERLKGVDSTLKIQPAELGDSAVYLCASRDGQDLYEQYFGPGTRLTVT.

The rearrangement joins TRBV10-2 to TRBJ1-1; D is ambiguous. The CDR3 is 13 amino acids. Trimming removed 10 bases from V and 2 bases from J, with 14 bases in between. Germline lookup yields CDR1 WSHSY and CDR2 SAAADI. The CDR3 here is CAISVTFNTEAFF. DNA of the CDR3: TGCGCCATCTCAGTGACGTTCAACACTGAAGCTTTCTTT.

This clone was recorded once. This chain uses TRBV27 with TRBJ2-6, with D tentatively TRBD1 (6 bases). The germline V gene encodes CDR1 MNHEY and CDR2 SMNVEV (reference sequence). Trimming stripped 5 bases from V and 0 bases from J, with 14 bases between. The CDR3 runs to 17 residues. In DNA, the CDR3 is TGTGCCAGCAGTCCTCCAGGGGTACGCTCTGGGGCCAACGTCCTGACTTTC. This codes for CASSPPGVRSGANVLTF.

The V call is TRBV11-2, the J call TRBJ2-1; 9 bases align to TRBD1. This CDR3 region has 17 residues. Trimming took 2 bases from V and 9 from J; bases not matched to a gene: 14. CDR1 is SGHAT, CDR2 FQNNGV, per germline. The chain's CDR3 is CASSLRVGTGFVSEQFF. CDR3 sequence (DNA): TGTGCCAGCAGCTTAAGGGTTGGGACAGGGTTTGTGAGTGAGCAGTTCTTC.

The V call is TRBV10-3, the J call TRBJ2-7; D is undetermined. Germline CDR1 reads ENHRY; CDR2 reads SYGVKD. CDR3 length: 14 amino acids. Trimming stripped 0 bases from V and 3 bases from J, with 9 bases between. The CDR3, as DNA: TGTGCCATCAGTGAGTCAAAGCGCCTCTACGAGCAGTACTTC. It yields the protein CAISESKRLYEQYF.

The CDR3 region has the DNA TGTGCCAGTAGTCCTGACAACCGGAAGTATTTT. Translated, it gives CASSPDNRKYF. The gene calls are TRBV19 and TRBJ2-3; no clear D. V lost 5 bases, J lost 13 bases, and 13 bases lay in between. Germline-derived CDR1 and CDR2 are LNHDA and SQIVND (reference sequence). The CDR3 loop spans 11 amino acids.

The rearrangement joins TRBV27 to TRBJ1-5; 7 bases are shared with TRBD1. Germline V CDR1 and CDR2: MNHEY, SMNVEV (reference sequence). The J segment lost 0 bases and the V segment lost 7 bases, leaving 12 bases of the junction unmatched. This CDR3 is built from 17 residues. The CDR3 region is CASTPDRPLYSNQPQHF. The CDR3 region has the DNA TGTGCCAGCACCCCGGACAGGCCTCTCTATAGCAATCAGCCCCAGCATTTT.